This T cell receptor (beta chain) is from a study of early T cells in non-severe SARS-CoV-2 infection. The study's findings and limits: VDJdb matching favored anti-spike CD8 responses, missing private and CD4 specificities.

This clonotype occurred a few times. Antigen: not known. From germline, CDR1 is SGDLS and CDR2 YYNGEE. With 0 bases removed from V and 4 bases from J, the gap between germline ends came to 14 bases. The CDR3 spans 17 residues. The library protocol tagged individual cDNA molecules with unique molecular identifiers. Via MiXCR, TCRdb re-called the 5' RACE reads, giving one row per CDR3 protein. The data show 60,000 to 70,000 distinct CDR3 sequences, roughly 9% seen once. The origin of this receptor is an adult who was a healthcare worker with PCR-confirmed SARS-CoV-2 infection or an uninfected control (not recorded which). The material sequenced was whole blood. The genes are TRBV9 and TRBJ2-6; no reliable D call. CDR3 region: CASSVAPPTLGANVLTF. Here the CDR3 DNA reads TGTGCCAGCAGCGTAGCTCCTCCTACTCTCGGGGCCAACGTCCTGACTTTC.